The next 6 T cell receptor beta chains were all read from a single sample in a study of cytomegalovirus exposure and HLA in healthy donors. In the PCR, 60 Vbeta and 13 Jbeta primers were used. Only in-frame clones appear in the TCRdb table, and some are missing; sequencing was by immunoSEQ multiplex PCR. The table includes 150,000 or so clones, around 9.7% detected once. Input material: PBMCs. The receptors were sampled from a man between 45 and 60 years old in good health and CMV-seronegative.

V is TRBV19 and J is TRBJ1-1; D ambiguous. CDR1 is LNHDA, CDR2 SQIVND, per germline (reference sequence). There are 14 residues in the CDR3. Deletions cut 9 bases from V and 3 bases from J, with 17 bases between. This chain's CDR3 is CASKVNEKHTEAFF. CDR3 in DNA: TGTGCCAGCAAAGTGAACGAGAAGCACACTGAAGCTTTCTTT.

CDR3 in DNA: TGTGCCAGCAGTGTACGGACTGAGCTAGCCAAAAACATTCAGTACTTC. It encodes CASSVRTELAKNIQYF. The genes are TRBV2 and TRBJ2-4; D possibly corresponds to TRBD2 (5 bases). The germline CDR1 and CDR2 sequences are SNHLY and FYNNEI. V was cut by 4 bases and J by 0 bases, with 13 bases left in between. The CDR3 sequence is 16 residues long.

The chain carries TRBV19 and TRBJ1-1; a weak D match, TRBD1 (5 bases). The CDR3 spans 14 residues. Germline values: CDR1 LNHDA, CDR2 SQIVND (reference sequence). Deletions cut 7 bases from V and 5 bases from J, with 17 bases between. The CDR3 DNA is TGTGCCAGTATCCCATCGCCGGGGGAAACTGAAGCTTTCTTT. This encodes CASIPSPGETEAFF.

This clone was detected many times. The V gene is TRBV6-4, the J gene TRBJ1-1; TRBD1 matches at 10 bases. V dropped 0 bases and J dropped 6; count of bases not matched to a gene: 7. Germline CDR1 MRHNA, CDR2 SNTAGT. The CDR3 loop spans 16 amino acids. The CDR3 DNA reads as TGTGCCAGCAGTGACTCGGGGACAGGGGTAATGGCTGAAGCTTTCTTT. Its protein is CASSDSGTGVMAEAFF.

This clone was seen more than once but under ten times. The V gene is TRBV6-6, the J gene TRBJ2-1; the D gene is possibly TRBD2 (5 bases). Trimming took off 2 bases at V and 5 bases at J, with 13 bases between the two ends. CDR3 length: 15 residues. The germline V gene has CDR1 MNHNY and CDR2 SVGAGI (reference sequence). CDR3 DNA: TGTGCCAGCAGTTACCCTGGGCGAGGGAACAATGAGCAGTTCTTC. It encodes CASSYPGRGNNEQFF.

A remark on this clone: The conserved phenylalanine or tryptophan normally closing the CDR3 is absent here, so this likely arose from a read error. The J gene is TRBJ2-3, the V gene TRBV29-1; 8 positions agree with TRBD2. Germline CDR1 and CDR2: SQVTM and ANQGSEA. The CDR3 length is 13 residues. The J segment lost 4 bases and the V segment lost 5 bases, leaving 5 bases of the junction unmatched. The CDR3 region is CSVPGLAPDTQYV. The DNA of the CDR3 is TGCAGCGTTCCCGGACTAGCCCCAGATACGCAGTATGTT.